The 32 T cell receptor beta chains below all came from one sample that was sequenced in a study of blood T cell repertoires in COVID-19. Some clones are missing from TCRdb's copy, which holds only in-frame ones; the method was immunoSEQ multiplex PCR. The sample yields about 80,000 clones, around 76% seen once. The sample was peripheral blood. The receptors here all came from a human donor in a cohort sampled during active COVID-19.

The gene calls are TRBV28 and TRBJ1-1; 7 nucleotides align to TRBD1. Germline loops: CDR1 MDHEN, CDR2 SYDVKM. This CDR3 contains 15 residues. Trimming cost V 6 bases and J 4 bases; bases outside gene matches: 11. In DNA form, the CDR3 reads TGTGCCAGCAGGAACCGACAGGGTATAAGCACTGAAGCTTTCTTT. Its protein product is CASRNRQGISTEAFF.

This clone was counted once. The CDR3 DNA reads TGCGCCAGCAGCCAAGAGAATAGCGGGAGGAGCTCCTACAATGAGCAGTTCTTC. Protein product: CASSQENSGRSSYNEQFF. This sequence joins TRBV4-3 and TRBJ2-1; 10 positions agree with TRBD2. Germline CDR1 and CDR2: LGHNA and YSLEER. Trimming at V came to 0 bases and at J to 0 bases, leaving 5 bases not matched to a gene. This CDR3 has 18 amino acids.

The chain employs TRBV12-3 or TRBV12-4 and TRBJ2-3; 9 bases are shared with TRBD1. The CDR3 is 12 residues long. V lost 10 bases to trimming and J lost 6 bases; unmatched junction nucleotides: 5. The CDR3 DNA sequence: TGTGCCACCGAAACAGGGGGCGATACGCAGTATTTT. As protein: CATETGGDTQYF.

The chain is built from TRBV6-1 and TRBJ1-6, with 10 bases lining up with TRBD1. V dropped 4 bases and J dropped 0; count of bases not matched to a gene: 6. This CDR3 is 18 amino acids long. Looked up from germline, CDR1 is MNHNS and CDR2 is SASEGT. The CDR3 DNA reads TGTGCCAGCAGTGGGGACAGGGGCCCGAGCTCCTATAATTCACCCCTCCACTTT. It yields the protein CASSGDRGPSSYNSPLHF.

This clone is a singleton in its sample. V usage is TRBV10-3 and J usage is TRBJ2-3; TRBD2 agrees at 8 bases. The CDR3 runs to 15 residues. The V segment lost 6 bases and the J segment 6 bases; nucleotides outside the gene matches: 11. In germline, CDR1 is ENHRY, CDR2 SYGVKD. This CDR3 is CAIRPTSGLGDTQYF. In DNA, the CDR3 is TGTGCCATCAGACCCACTAGCGGCCTTGGGGATACGCAGTATTTT.

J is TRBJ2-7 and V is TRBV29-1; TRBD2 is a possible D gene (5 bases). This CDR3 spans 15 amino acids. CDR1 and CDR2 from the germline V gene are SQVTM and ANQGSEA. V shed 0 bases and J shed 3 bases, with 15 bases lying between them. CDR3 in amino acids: CSVEDRLTLHYEQYV. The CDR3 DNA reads TGCAGCGTTGAAGACAGACTAACTCTCCACTACGAGCAGTACGTC.

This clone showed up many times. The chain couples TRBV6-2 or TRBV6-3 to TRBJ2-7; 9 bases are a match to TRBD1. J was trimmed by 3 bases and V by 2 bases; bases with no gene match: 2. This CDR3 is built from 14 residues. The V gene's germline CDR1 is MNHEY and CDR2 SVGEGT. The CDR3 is CASSYPGQGYEQYF. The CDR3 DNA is TGTGCCAGCAGTTACCCGGGACAGGGCTACGAGCAGTACTTC.

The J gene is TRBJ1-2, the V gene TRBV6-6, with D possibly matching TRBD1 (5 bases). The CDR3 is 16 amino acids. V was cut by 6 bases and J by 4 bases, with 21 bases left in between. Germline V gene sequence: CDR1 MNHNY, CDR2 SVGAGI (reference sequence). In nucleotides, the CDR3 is TGTGCCAGCAGCCTGCCCCCCCCAGGGCTTCGCTATGGCTACACCTTC. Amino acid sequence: CASSLPPPGLRYGYTF.

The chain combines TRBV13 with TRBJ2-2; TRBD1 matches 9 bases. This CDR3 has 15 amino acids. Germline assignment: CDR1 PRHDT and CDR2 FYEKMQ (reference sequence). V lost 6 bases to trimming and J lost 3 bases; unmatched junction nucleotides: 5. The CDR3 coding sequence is TGTGCCAGCAGTTCTCGGGACAGGGACACCGGGGAGCTGTTTTTT. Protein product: CASSSRDRDTGELFF.

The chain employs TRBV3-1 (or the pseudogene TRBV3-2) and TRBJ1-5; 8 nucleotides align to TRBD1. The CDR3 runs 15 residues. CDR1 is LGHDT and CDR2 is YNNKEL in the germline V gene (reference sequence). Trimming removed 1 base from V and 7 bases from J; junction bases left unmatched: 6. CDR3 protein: CASSQVSRGQQPQHF. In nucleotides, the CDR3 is TGTGCCAGCAGCCAAGTTAGCAGGGGGCAACAGCCCCAGCATTTT.

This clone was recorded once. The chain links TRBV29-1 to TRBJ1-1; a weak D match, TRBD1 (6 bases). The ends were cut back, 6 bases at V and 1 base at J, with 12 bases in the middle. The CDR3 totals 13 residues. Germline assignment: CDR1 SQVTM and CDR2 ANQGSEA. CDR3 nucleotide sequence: TGCAGCGTCCGGGAACAGGGGAACACTGAAGCTTTCTTT. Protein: CSVREQGNTEAFF.

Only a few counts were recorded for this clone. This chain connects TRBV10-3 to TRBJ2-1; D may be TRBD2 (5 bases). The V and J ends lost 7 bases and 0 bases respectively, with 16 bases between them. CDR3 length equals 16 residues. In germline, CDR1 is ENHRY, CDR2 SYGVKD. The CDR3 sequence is CAITSGRSNSYNEQFF. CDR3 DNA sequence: TGTGCCATCACCAGCGGACGGTCGAACTCCTACAATGAGCAGTTCTTC.

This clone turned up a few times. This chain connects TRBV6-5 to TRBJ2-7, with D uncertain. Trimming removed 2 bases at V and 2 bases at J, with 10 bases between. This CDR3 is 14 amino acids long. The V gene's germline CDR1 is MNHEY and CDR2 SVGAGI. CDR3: CASSYNRYTYEQYV. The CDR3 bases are TGTGCCAGCAGTTACAACAGATATACCTACGAGCAGTACGTC.

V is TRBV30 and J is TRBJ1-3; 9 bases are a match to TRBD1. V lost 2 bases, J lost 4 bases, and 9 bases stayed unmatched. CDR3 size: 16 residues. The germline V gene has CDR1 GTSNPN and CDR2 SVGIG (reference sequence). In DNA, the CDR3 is TGTGCCTGGAGTCCTACAGGGGGCTATTCCGGAAACACCATATATTTT. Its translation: CAWSPTGGYSGNTIYF.

CDR3 loop: CASRYLSGEQFF. The CDR3 region has the DNA TGTGCCAGCAGGTACCTATCCGGTGAGCAGTTCTTC. The chain couples TRBV5-4 to TRBJ2-1, with unresolved D. V was trimmed by 5 bases and J by 9 bases, leaving 12 bases between them. In germline, CDR1 is SGHNT, CDR2 YYREEE (reference sequence). There are 12 residues in the CDR3. The whole variable domain, filled in from reference TRBV5-4 and TRBJ2-1, reads ETGVTQSPTHLIKTRGQQVTLRCSSQSGHNTVSWYQQALGQGPQFIFQYYREEENGRGNFPPRFSGLQFPNYSSELNVNALELDDSALYLCASRYLSGEQFFGPGTRLTVL.

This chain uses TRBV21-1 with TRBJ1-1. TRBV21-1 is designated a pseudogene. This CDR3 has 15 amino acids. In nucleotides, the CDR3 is TGTGCCAGCAGACTCCCCGAGGGCTTGGACACTGAAGCTTTCTTT. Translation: CASRLPEGLDTEAFF.

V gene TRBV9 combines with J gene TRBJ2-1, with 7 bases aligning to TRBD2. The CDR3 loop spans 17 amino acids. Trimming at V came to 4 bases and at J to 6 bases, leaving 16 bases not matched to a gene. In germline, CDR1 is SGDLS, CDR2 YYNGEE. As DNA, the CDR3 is TGTGCCAGCAGCCTCCACCCCGCGGGGGACTTTCTCAATGAGCAGTTCTTC. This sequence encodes CASSLHPAGDFLNEQFF. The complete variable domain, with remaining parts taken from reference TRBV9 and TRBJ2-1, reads DSGVTQTPKHLITATGQRVTLRCSPRSGDLSVYWYQQSLDQGLQFLIQYYNGEERAKGNILERFSAQQFPDLHSELNLSSLELGDSALYFCASSLHPAGDFLNEQFFGPGTRLTVL.

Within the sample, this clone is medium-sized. CDR3 DNA: TGTGCCAGCAGCCCCGCGGGGAGCGGGCCTACGAATGAGCAGTTCTTC. Translation gives CASSPAGSGPTNEQFF. This chain connects TRBV5-5 to TRBJ2-1, with a possible D match to TRBD2 (6 bases). Germline CDR1 SGHKS, CDR2 YYEKEE (reference sequence). The CDR3 is made up of 16 amino acids. Between the trimmed V and J ends, which lost 4 bases and 7 bases, there was a span of 21 bases.

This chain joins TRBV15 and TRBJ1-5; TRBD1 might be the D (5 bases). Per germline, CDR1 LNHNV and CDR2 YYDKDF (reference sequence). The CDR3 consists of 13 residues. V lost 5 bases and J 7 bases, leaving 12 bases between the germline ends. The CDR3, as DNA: TGTGCCACCAGCGGCGGGACCCTCCAGCCCCAGCATTTT. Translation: CATSGGTLQPQHF.

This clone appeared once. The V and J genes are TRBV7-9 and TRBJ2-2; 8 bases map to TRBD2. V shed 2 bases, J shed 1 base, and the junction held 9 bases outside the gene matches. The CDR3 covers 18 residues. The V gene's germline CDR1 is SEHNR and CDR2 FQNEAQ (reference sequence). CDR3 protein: CASSLLSGRRVNTGELFF. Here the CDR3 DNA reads TGTGCCAGCAGCTTACTGAGCGGGAGAAGGGTGAACACCGGGGAGCTGTTTTTT.

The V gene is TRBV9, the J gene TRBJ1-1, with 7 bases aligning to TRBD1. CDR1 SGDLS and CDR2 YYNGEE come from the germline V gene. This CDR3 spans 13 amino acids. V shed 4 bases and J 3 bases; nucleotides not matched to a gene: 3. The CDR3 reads CASSPGGYTEAFF. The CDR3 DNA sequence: TGTGCCAGCAGCCCAGGGGGGTACACTGAAGCTTTCTTT.

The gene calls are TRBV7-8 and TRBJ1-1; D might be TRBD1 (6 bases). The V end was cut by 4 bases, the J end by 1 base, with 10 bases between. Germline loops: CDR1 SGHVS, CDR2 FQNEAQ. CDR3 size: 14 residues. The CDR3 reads CASSSRQANTEAFF. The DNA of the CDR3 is TGTGCCAGCAGCTCAAGACAGGCGAACACTGAAGCTTTCTTT. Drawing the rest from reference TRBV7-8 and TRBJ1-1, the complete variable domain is GAGVSQSPRYKVAKRGQDVALRCDPISGHVSLFWYQQALGQGPEFLTYFQNEAQLDKSGLPSDRFFAERPEGSVSTLKIQRTQQEDSAVYLCASSSRQANTEAFFGQGTRLTVV.

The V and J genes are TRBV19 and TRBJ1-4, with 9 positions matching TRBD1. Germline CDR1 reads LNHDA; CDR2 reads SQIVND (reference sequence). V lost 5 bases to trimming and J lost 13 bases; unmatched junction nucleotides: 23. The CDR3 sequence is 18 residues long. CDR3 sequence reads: CASSHLSGQGGPRMGLFF. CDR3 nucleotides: TGTGCCAGTAGTCACCTCTCGGGACAGGGTGGCCCCCGGATGGGACTGTTTTTT.

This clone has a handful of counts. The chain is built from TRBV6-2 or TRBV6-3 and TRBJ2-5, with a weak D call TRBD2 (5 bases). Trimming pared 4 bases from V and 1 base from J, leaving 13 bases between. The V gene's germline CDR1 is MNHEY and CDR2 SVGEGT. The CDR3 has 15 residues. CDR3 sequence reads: CASSFGLDFQETQYF. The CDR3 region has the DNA TGTGCCAGCAGTTTTGGGCTGGACTTCCAAGAGACCCAGTACTTC.

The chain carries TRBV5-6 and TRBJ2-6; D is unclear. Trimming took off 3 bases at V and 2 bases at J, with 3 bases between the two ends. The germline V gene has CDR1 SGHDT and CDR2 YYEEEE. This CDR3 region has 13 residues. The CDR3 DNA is TGTGCCAGCAGCTCTGCTGGGGCCAACGTCCTGACTTTC. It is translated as CASSSAGANVLTF.

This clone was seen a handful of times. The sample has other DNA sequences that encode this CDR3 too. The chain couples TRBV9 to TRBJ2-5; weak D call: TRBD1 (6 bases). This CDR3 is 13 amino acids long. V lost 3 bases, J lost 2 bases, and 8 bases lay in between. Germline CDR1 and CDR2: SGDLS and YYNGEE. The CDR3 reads CASSAGQQETQYF. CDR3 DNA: TGTGCCAGCAGCGCCGGACAGCAAGAGACCCAGTACTTC. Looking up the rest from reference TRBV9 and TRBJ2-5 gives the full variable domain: DSGVTQTPKHLITATGQRVTLRCSPRSGDLSVYWYQQSLDQGLQFLIQYYNGEERAKGNILERFSAQQFPDLHSELNLSSLELGDSALYFCASSAGQQETQYFGPGTRLLVL.

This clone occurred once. The chain's CDR3 is CASWTGKGGELFF. The CDR3 nucleotides are TGTGCCAGCTGGACAGGGAAGGGCGGGGAGCTGTTTTTT. V is TRBV19 and J is TRBJ2-2; TRBD1 matches at 8 bases. This CDR3 has 13 amino acids. V lost 9 bases and J lost 7; bases outside the gene matches: 7. Germline CDR1 LNHDA, CDR2 SQIVND (reference sequence).

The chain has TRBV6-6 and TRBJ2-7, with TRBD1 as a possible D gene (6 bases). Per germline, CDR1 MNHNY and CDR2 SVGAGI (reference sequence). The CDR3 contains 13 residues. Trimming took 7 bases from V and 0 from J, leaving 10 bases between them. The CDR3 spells CASTEGDSYEQYV. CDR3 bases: TGTGCCAGCACCGAGGGGGACTCCTACGAGCAGTACGTC.

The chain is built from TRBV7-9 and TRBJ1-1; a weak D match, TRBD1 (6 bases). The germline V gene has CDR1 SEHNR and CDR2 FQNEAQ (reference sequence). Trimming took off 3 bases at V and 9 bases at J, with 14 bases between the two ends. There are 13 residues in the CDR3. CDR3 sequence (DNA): TGTGCCAGCAGCTTTGGGGGCGCGGGCAAAGCTTTCTTT. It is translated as CASSFGGAGKAFF.

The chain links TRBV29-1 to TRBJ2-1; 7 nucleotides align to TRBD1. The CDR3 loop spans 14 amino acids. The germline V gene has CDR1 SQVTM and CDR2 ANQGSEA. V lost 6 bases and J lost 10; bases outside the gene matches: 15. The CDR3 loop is CSVAPITGTEEQFF. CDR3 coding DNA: TGCAGCGTCGCCCCAATTACCGGGACAGAAGAGCAGTTCTTC.

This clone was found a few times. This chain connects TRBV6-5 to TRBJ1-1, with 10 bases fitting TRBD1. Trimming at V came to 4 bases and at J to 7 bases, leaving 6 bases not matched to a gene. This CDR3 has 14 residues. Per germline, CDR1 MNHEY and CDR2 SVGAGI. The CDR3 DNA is TGTGCCAGCAGTTTGACAGGGGGCGGGGATGAAGCTTTCTTT. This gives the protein CASSLTGGGDEAFF.

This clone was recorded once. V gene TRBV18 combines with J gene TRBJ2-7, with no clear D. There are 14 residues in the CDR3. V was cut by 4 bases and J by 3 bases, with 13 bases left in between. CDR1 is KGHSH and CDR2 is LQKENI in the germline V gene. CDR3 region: CASSLGGQFYEQYV. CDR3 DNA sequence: TGTGCCAGCTCACTAGGCGGTCAATTCTACGAGCAGTACGTC.